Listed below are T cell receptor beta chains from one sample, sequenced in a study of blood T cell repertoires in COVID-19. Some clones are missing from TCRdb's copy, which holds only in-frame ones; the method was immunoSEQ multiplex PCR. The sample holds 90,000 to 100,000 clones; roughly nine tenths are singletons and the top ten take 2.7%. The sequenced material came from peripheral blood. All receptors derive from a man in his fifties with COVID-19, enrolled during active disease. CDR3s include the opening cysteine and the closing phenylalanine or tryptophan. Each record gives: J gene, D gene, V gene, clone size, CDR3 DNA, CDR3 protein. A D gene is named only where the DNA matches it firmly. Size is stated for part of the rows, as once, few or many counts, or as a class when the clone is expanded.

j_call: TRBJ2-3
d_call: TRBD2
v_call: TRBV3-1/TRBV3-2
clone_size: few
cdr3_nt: TGTGCCAGCAGCCGAGGACTAGCGGGGGGGAGCACAGATACGCAGTATTTT
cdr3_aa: CASSRGLAGGSTDTQYF

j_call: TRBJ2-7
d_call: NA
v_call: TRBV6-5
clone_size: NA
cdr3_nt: TGTGCCAGCCGAAAGAAAGGACAGAGCACCTACGAGCAGTACTTC
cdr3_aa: CASRKKGQSTYEQYF

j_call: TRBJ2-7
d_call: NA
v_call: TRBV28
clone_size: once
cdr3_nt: TGTGCCAGCAGTTTAAGAGGAGGCGAGCAGTACTTC
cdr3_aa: CASSLRGGEQYF

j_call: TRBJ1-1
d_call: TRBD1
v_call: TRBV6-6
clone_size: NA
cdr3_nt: TGTGCCAGCAGGACAGGGAACTTGAACACTGAAGCTTTCTTT
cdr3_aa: CASRTGNLNTEAFF

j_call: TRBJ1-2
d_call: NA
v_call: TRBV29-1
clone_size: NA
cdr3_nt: TGCAGCTGTTTGGAGGATGGCTACACCTTC
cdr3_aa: CSCLEDGYTF

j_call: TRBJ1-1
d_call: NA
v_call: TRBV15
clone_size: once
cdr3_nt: TGTGCCACCAGCAGAGACCGAATTTTCTCGGGGGAGACTGAAGCTTTCTTT
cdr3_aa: CATSRDRIFSGETEAFF

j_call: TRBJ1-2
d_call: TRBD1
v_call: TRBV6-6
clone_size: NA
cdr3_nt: TGTGCCAGCAGTTGGGGACAGGGGGCAGTTGGCTACACCTTC
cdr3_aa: CASSWGQGAVGYTF

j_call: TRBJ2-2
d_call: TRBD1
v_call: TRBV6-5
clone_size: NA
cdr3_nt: TGTGCCAGCAGCCCCGACAGGGTGGGCACCGGGGAGCTGTTTTTT
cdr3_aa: CASSPDRVGTGELFF

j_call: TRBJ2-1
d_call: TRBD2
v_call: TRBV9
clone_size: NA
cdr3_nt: TGTGCCAGCGGCGCGGGGGACAATGAGCAGTTCTTC
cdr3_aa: CASGAGDNEQFF

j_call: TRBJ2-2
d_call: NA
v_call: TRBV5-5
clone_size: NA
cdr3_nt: TGTGCCAGCAGCTTGTACAGAACCGCGTCCAACACCGGGGAGCTGTTTTTT
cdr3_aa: CASSLYRTASNTGELFF

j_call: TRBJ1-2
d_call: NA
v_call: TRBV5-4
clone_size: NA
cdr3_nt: TGTGCCAGCAGCCCAGACAGTTCTAACTATGGCTACACCTTC
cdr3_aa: CASSPDSSNYGYTF

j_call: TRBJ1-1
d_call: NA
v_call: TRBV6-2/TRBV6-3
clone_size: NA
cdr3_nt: TGTGCCAGCAGTCTACAGGGTGCGGGAGGCGCCACTGAAGCTTTCTTT
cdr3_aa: CASSLQGAGGATEAFF

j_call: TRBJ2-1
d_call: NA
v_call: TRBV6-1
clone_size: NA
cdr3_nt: TGTGCCAGCAGTGAAGAGTTGCGGTTGCCTTACAATGAGCAGTTCTTC
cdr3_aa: CASSEELRLPYNEQFF

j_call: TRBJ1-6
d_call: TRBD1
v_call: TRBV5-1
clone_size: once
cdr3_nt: TGCGCCAGCAGCCCAGGACAGGGTATGAGGACGAGTTCACCCCTCCACTTT
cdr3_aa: CASSPGQGMRTSSPLHF

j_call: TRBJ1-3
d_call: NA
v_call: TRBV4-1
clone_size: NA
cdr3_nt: TGCGCCAGCAGCGGCCCGGGGGGTTATGGAAACACCATATATTTT
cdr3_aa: CASSGPGGYGNTIYF

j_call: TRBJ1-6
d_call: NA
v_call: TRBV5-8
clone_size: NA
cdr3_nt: TGTGCCAGCAGACAGGAGTTTAATTCACCCCTCCACTTT
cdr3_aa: CASRQEFNSPLHF

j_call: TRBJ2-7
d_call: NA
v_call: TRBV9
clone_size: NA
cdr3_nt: TGTGCCAGCAGCCCAGGGATGAAAGACGAGCAGTACTTC
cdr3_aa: CASSPGMKDEQYF

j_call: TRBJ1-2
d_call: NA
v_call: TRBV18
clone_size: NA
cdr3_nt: TGTGCCAGCTCACCAGAGGCCGTTAACTATGGCTACACCTTC
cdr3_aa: CASSPEAVNYGYTF

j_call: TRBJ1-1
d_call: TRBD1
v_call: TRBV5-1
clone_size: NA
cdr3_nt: TGCGCCAGCAGCTGGGATACACAGGGGGCGGATGCTTTCTTT
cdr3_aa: CASSWDTQGADAFF

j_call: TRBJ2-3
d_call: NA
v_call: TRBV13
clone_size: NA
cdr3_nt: TGTGCCAGCAGCTTAAGTGGGGGCCCCAATACGCAGTATTTT
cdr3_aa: CASSLSGGPNTQYF

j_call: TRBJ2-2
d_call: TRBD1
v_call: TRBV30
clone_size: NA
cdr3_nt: TGTGCCTGGGGGACAGGGAACACCGGGGAGCTGTTTTTT
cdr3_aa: CAWGTGNTGELFF

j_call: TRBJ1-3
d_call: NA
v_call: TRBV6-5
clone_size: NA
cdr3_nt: TGTGCCAGTACCCAGATCTCTGGAAACACCATATATTTT
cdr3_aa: CASTQISGNTIYF

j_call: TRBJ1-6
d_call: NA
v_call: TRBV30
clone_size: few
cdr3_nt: TGTGCCTGGAGCTCGACAGGTATAATTTCACCCCTCCACTTT
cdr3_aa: CAWSSTGIISPLHF

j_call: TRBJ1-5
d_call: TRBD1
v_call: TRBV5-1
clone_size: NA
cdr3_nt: TGCGCCAGCAGCCAGGGGACAGGGGAAGGCAATCAGCCCCAGCATTTT
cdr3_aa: CASSQGTGEGNQPQHF

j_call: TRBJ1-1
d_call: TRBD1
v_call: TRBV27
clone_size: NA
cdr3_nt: TGTGCCAGCAGTTTAGACAACAGGGGCACTGAAGCTTTCTTT
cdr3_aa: CASSLDNRGTEAFF

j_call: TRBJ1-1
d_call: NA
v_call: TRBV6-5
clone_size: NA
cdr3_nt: TGTGCCAGCAGTAACCGAGGGGGACAAAACACTGAAGCTTTCTTT
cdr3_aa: CASSNRGGQNTEAFF

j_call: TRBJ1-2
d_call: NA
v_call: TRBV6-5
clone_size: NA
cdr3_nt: TGTGCCAGCAGTCTGGGAGTTAGGGTCTATGGCTACACCTTC
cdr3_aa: CASSLGVRVYGYTF

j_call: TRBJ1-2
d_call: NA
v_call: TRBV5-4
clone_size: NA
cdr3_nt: TGTGCCAGCAGCTTGGCGGGGACTAACTATGGCTACACCTTC
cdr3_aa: CASSLAGTNYGYTF

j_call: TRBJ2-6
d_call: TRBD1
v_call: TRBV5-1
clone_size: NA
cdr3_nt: TGCGCCAGCAGCTATGGCGGCGGGACAGGGGCCTCTGGGGCCAACGTCCTGACTTTC
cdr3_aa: CASSYGGGTGASGANVLTF

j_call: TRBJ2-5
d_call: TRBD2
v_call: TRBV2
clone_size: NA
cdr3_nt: TGTGCCAGCAGTGAAACTAGCGCGACCCAGTACTTC
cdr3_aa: CASSETSATQYF

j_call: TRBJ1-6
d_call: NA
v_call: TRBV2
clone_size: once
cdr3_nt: TGTGCCAGCAGTGGGTCGGGGATTGTTTCACCCCTCCACTTT
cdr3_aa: CASSGSGIVSPLHF

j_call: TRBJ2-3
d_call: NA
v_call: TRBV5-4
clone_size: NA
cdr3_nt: TGTGCCAGCAGCTTCAGTATCCCCCGCACAGATACGCAGTATTTT
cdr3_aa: CASSFSIPRTDTQYF

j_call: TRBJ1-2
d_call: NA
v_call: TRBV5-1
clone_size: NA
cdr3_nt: TGCGCCAGCAGCTTGGCCTCGGGCAGGGATGACTATGGCTACACCTTC
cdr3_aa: CASSLASGRDDYGYTF

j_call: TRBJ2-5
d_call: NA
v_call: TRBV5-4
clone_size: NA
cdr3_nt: TGTGCCAGCAGCCAAGGGACACTCGAATCACAAGAGACCCAGTACTTC
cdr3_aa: CASSQGTLESQETQYF

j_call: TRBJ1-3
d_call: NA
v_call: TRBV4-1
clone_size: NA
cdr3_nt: TGCGCCAGCAGCCAACCCGAACAGGGAATAGGAAACACCATATATTTT
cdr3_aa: CASSQPEQGIGNTIYF

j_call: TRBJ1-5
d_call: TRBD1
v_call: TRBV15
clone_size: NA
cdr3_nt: TGTGCCACCAGCATTCGGGACAGGGTCCATCAGCCCCAGCATTTT
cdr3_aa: CATSIRDRVHQPQHF

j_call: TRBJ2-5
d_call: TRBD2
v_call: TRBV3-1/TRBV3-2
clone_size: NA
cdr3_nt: TGTGCCAGCAGCCCTTATAGCGGGGGGTGGGAGACCCAGTACTTC
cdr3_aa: CASSPYSGGWETQYF

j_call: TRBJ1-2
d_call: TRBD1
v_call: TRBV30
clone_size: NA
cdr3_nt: TGTGCAAAACAGGGGTCCAATGGCTACACCTTC
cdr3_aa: CAKQGSNGYTF

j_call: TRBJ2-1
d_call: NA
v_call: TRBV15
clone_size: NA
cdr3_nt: TGTGCCACCAGCAGAGAGTTCGGTTCCTACAATGAGCAGTTCTTC
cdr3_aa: CATSREFGSYNEQFF

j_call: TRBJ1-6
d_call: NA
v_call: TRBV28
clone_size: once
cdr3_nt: TGTGCCAGCAGTTTCTTAGGGAAAGGGGATAATTCACCCCTCCACTTT
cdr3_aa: CASSFLGKGDNSPLHF

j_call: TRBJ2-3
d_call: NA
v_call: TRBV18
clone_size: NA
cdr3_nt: TGTGCCAGCTCGACAACAGATACGCAGTATTTT
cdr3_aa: CASSTTDTQYF

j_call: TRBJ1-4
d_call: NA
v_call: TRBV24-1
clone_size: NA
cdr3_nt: TGTGCCACCAGTGATTCAGGATCAACTAATGAAAAACTGTTTTTT
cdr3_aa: CATSDSGSTNEKLFF

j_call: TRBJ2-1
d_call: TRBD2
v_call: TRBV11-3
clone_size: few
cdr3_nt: TGTGCCAGCAGTAGCGGGCCAATCCTCGGGGATGAGCAGTTCTTC
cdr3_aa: CASSSGPILGDEQFF

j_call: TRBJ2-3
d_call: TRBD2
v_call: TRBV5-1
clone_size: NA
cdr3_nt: TGCGCCAGCAGCTTGGGTTATCCTAGCGGGGGGGCCCGTCGCACAGATACGCAGTATTTT
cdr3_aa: CASSLGYPSGGARRTDTQYF

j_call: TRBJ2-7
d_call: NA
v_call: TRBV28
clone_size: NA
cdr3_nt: TGTGCCAGCAGTTTAGGCTGCGAGCAGTACTTC
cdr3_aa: CASSLGCEQYF

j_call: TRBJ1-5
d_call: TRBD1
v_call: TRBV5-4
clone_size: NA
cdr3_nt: TGTGCCAGCAGCTTGGGGGGGGACAGGGGCGGTCAGCCCCAGCATTTT
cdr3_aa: CASSLGGDRGGQPQHF

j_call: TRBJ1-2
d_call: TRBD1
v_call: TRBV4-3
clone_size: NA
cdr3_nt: TGCGCCAGCAGCCAAGCTTTAGAGGGACAGACTGTCTATGGCTACACCTTC
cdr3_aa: CASSQALEGQTVYGYTF